The present T cell receptor beta chain was sequenced within a study of cytomegalovirus exposure and HLA in healthy donors. Broader study findings: Later analysis showed TCR association rates varying by HLA locus, highest for DRB1 and lowest for HLA-C.

The PCR used 60 Vbeta and 13 Jbeta primers. Clones were sequenced by immunoSEQ multiplex PCR, and TCRdb holds only the in-frame ones, with some missing. The table has 200,000 to 250,000 clones, roughly 80% seen once. Comment on this clone: Its antigen is not known.

V gave up 2 bases and J gave up 10 bases, with 12 bases separating them. Germline V gene data show CDR1 as SGHVS and CDR2 as FNYEAQ. The CDR3 contains 14 residues. V is TRBV7-6 and J is TRBJ1-6, with D perhaps matching TRBD1 (5 bases). The sequenced material came from PBMCs. This TCR came from a man in his forties in good health and CMV-seronegative. CDR3 loop: CASSLSQGSSPLHF. CDR3 nucleotide sequence: TGTGCCAGCAGCTTAAGCCAGGGTAGCTCACCCCTCCACTTT.